Shown below are 26 T cell receptor beta chains from a single sample sequenced in a study of cytomegalovirus exposure and HLA in healthy donors. Researchers ran the PCR with 60 Vbeta and 13 Jbeta primers. Profiling relied on immunoSEQ multiplex PCR, and the TCRdb table lists in-frame clones only, not all of them. This table has 250,000 to 350,000 clones, around 65% appearing once. The material sequenced was PBMCs. The receptor source for this set is a female donor in good health and CMV-seronegative.

The chain employs TRBV9 and TRBJ1-3; tentatively, D is TRBD1 (5 bases). Trimming cost V 2 bases and J 2 bases, with 11 bases left between them. From germline, CDR1 is SGDLS and CDR2 YYNGEE. The CDR3 spans 15 residues. CDR3 protein: CASSVAGIPGNTIYF. The CDR3 DNA follows: TGTGCCAGCAGCGTGGCAGGGATACCTGGAAACACCATATATTTT.

V and J are TRBV6-6 and TRBJ1-3; D uncertain. Per germline, CDR1 MNHNY and CDR2 SVGAGI (reference sequence). The ends were cut back, 0 bases at V and 8 bases at J, with 11 bases in the middle. This CDR3 comprises 14 residues. CDR3 sequence reads: CASSYSRIADTIYF. The CDR3 DNA reads TGTGCCAGCAGTTACTCGAGGATCGCGGACACCATATATTTT.

The chain employs TRBV7-2 and TRBJ2-5; 7 bases match TRBD1. The CDR3 extends over 13 amino acids. V shed 6 bases, J shed 7 bases, and the junction held 8 bases outside the gene matches. CDR1 is SGHTA, CDR2 FQGNSA, per germline. This CDR3 reads CASSSGTAGTQYF. DNA of the CDR3: TGTGCCAGCAGTTCGGGGACAGCTGGGACCCAGTACTTC.

The chain carries TRBV7-2 and TRBJ2-7; 8 bases match TRBD1. In germline, CDR1 is SGHTA, CDR2 FQGNSA. V lost 5 bases to trimming and J lost 1 base; unmatched junction nucleotides: 4. The CDR3 is 14 residues long. The CDR3 here is CASSTGGLSYEQYF. CDR3 coding DNA: TGTGCCAGCAGCACAGGGGGGCTGTCCTACGAGCAGTACTTC.

This chain connects TRBV6-6 to TRBJ2-3, with 8 bases lining up with TRBD1. Looked up from germline, CDR1 is MNHNY and CDR2 is SVGAGI (reference sequence). V shed 2 bases, J shed 1 base, and the junction held 2 bases outside the gene matches. CDR3 size: 15 residues. CDR3: CASSYPQGGTDTQYF. Written as DNA, the CDR3 is TGTGCCAGCAGTTACCCACAGGGGGGCACAGATACGCAGTATTTT.

The chain combines TRBV25-1 with TRBJ1-4, with 7 bases fitting TRBD1. V shed 4 bases, J shed 5 bases, and the junction held 7 bases outside the gene matches. The CDR3 loop spans 15 amino acids. In germline, CDR1 is MGHDK, CDR2 SYGVNS. The CDR3 loop is CASSAQGNINEKLFF. CDR3 nucleotide sequence: TGTGCCAGCAGTGCACAGGGGAACATCAATGAAAAACTGTTTTTT.

This clone has only a few counts. The chain uses TRBV6-1 and TRBJ2-7; possible D gene TRBD1, 5 bases. V lost 8 bases to trimming and J lost 1 base, with 18 bases between them. The CDR3 is 15 amino acids. Per the germline V gene, CDR1 is MNHNS and CDR2 is SASEGT. The CDR3 sequence: CASLPYQGFSYEQYF. DNA for the CDR3: TGTGCCAGCCTTCCCTACCAGGGTTTTTCCTACGAGCAGTACTTC.

The V gene is TRBV10-3, the J gene TRBJ2-7, with 7 bases fitting TRBD1. The trim removed 6 bases at V and 4 bases at J, leaving 0 bases unmatched. Germline CDR1 ENHRY, CDR2 SYGVKD. There are 11 residues in the CDR3. CDR3 sequence: CAIRTGYEQYF. The CDR3 nucleotides are TGTGCCATCAGGACAGGGTACGAGCAGTACTTC.

This clone turned up a few times. The chain is built from TRBV19 and TRBJ1-3; weak D call: TRBD1 (5 bases). The CDR3 has 12 residues. Germline loops: CDR1 LNHDA, CDR2 SQIVND (reference sequence). Trimming removed 8 bases at V and 5 bases at J, with 10 bases between. CDR3 sequence (DNA): TGTGCCAGTGGAGGGGACCGAAACACCATATATTTT. This gives the protein CASGGDRNTIYF.

The rearrangement links TRBV7-8 to TRBJ2-5; TRBD2 agrees at 12 bases. The CDR3 has 21 residues. Germline V lookup: CDR1 SGHVS, CDR2 FQNEAQ. V was clipped by 2 bases and J by 1 base; unmatched bases: 17. The DNA of the CDR3 is TGTGCCAGCAGCTTATCCCGGGGATGGCTAGCGGGAGGGCCTGCCCAAGAGACCCAGTACTTC. This encodes CASSLSRGWLAGGPAQETQYF.

This clone was found a few times. The chain employs TRBV19 and TRBJ1-2; 8 bases match TRBD1. The length of the CDR3 is 12 residues. Germline-derived CDR1 and CDR2 are LNHDA and SQIVND (reference sequence). V shed 5 bases, J shed 8 bases, and the junction held 4 bases outside the gene matches. In DNA, the CDR3 is TGTGCCAGTAGTGTGGGACAGGCGGGCTACACCTTC. It specifies CASSVGQAGYTF.

This rearrangement joins TRBV7-6 to TRBJ2-7; 12 nucleotides line up with TRBD2. Trimming at V came to 3 bases and at J to 6 bases, leaving 6 bases not matched to a gene. Germline V lookup: CDR1 SGHVS, CDR2 FNYEAQ. The CDR3 extends over 15 amino acids. This CDR3 is CASSFGLAGLGEQYF. The CDR3 DNA reads TGTGCCAGCAGCTTCGGACTAGCGGGATTAGGCGAGCAGTACTTC.

The CDR3 DNA reads as TGTGCCAGCAGTTTAGGACTAGCGGACTACAATGAGCAGTTCTTC. Residues: CASSLGLADYNEQFF. This rearrangement joins TRBV27 to TRBJ2-1, with 10 nucleotides matching TRBD2. V shed 2 bases, J shed 3 bases, and the junction held 1 base outside the gene matches. Germline V gives CDR1 MNHEY, CDR2 SMNVEV (reference sequence). The CDR3 length is 15 residues.

The chain recombines TRBV6-1 with TRBJ2-1; TRBD1 matches 10 bases. J lost 9 bases, V lost 3 bases, and 8 bases had no gene match. The CDR3 covers 15 residues. The germline gives CDR1 MNHNS, CDR2 SASEGT. CDR3 residues: CASSDPGTGDAEQFF. The CDR3 DNA reads as TGTGCCAGCAGTGACCCCGGGACAGGGGATGCTGAGCAGTTCTTC.

This chain joins TRBV27 and TRBJ2-7; maybe TRBD2 (6 bases). The CDR3 contains 14 residues. Germline V CDR1 and CDR2: MNHEY, SMNVEV (reference sequence). V was cut by 2 bases and J by 1 base, with 9 bases left in between. The CDR3 reads CASSLAGFSYEQYF. CDR3 nucleotides: TGTGCCAGCAGTTTAGCGGGATTTTCCTACGAGCAGTACTTC.

The chain carries TRBV11-3 and TRBJ1-2; D unresolved. The CDR3 covers 12 residues. V lost 4 bases and J lost 4, with 7 bases in between. Germline V CDR1 and CDR2: SGHNT, YENEEA. Here the CDR3 DNA reads TGTGCCAGCAGCTCAGGTGTCTATGGCTACACCTTC. Translated, it gives CASSSGVYGYTF. Looking up the rest from reference TRBV11-3 and TRBJ1-2 gives the full variable domain: EAGVVQSPRYKIIEKKQPVAFWCNPISGHNTLYWYLQNLGQGPELLIRYENEEAVDDSQLPKDRFSAERLKGVDSTLKIQPAELGDSAVYLCASSSGVYGYTFGSGTRLTVV.

CDR3 region: CATLDRDGYTF. The CDR3 coding sequence is TGTGCCACCTTGGACAGGGACGGCTACACCTTC. The gene calls are TRBV2 and TRBJ1-2; 8 bases line up with TRBD1. V lost 10 bases and J lost 8; bases outside the gene matches: 6. CDR1 and CDR2 from the germline V gene are SNHLY and FYNNEI. This CDR3 region has 11 residues.

Notes on this clone: Other DNA sequences within the sample encode an identical CDR3. V gene TRBV5-1 combines with J gene TRBJ2-2; D gene uncertain. Trimming left V 0 bases short and J 5 bases short, with 11 bases between. This CDR3 has 15 amino acids. In germline, CDR1 is SGHRS, CDR2 YFSETQ. Here the CDR3 DNA reads TGCGCCAGCAGCTTGGAAGGTCGAGGTACCGGGGAGCTGTTTTTT. It specifies CASSLEGRGTGELFF.

The chain recombines TRBV2 with TRBJ1-1; D is unresolved. The germline CDR1 and CDR2 sequences are SNHLY and FYNNEI. The CDR3 covers 14 residues. V was trimmed by 7 bases and J by 3 bases, leaving 15 bases between them. CDR3 coding DNA: TGTGCCAGCACTTCCGGCGGGTCATACACTGAAGCTTTCTTT. Protein sequence: CASTSGGSYTEAFF.

The chain is built from TRBV6-1 and TRBJ2-7, with 10 bases matching TRBD2. Germline CDR1 and CDR2: MNHNS and SASEGT. The CDR3 has 14 amino acids. Trimming removed 11 bases from V and 1 base from J; junction bases left unmatched: 8. The CDR3, as DNA: TGTGCCGGTAAGAGTAGCGGGAGGTCCTACGAGCAGTACTTC. Protein sequence: CAGKSSGRSYEQYF.

The table lists this clone with a few counts. This chain joins TRBV15 and TRBJ1-2; 11 bases match TRBD1. Trimming at V came to 1 base and at J to 4 bases, leaving 2 bases not matched to a gene. Looked up from germline, CDR1 is LNHNV and CDR2 is YYDKDF (reference sequence). This CDR3 contains 15 residues. Here the CDR3 reads CATSRGTGGSYGYTF. The CDR3 bases are TGTGCCACCAGCAGAGGGACAGGGGGCAGCTATGGCTACACCTTC.

This clone has only one observation. This chain links TRBV7-6 with TRBJ2-3; 8 bases agree with TRBD2. Germline V CDR1 and CDR2: SGHVS, FNYEAQ. There are 15 residues in the CDR3. V was clipped by 1 base and J by 4 bases; unmatched bases: 4. This chain's CDR3 is CASSLEAGAPDTQYF. CDR3 nucleotide sequence: TGTGCCAGCAGCTTAGAAGCGGGAGCCCCAGATACGCAGTATTTT.

This chain joins TRBV6-1 and TRBJ2-5, with 9 nucleotides matching TRBD1. The ends lost 4 bases at V and 7 bases at J; junction bases unmatched: 10. Germline-derived CDR1 and CDR2 are MNHNS and SASEGT. The CDR3 consists of 15 residues. DNA for the CDR3: TGTGCCAGCAGTGGATCCACAGGGGGCGTCGGGACCCAGTACTTC. Its translation is CASSGSTGGVGTQYF.

The rearrangement links TRBV28 to TRBJ2-7, with 11 nucleotides matching TRBD2. This CDR3 has 15 amino acids. Unmatched junction bases numbered 6, after V lost 5 bases and J lost 3 bases. CDR1 and CDR2 from the germline V gene are MDHEN and SYDVKM. CDR3 region: CASSAGLAVLYEQYF. The DNA for the CDR3 is TGTGCCAGCAGTGCGGGACTAGCGGTCCTCTACGAGCAGTACTTC.

Only a few counts were recorded for this clone. V gene TRBV27 combines with J gene TRBJ1-1; D is possibly TRBD1 (5 bases). Trimming cost V 0 bases and J 2 bases, with 7 bases left between them. The CDR3 has 14 amino acids. Germline-derived CDR1 and CDR2 are MNHEY and SMNVEV (reference sequence). The CDR3 sequence: CASSLSTVNTEAFF. CDR3 coding DNA: TGTGCCAGCAGTTTATCGACAGTTAACACTGAAGCTTTCTTT.

The gene calls are TRBV5-1 and TRBJ2-2; 7 positions agree with TRBD1. Looked up from germline, CDR1 is SGHRS and CDR2 is YFSETQ. The CDR3 has 14 amino acids. V was clipped by 5 bases and J by 4 bases; unmatched bases: 5. The chain's CDR3 is CASSRDSGTGELFF. For the CDR3, the DNA is TGCGCCAGCAGTCGGGACAGTGGCACCGGGGAGCTGTTTTTT.